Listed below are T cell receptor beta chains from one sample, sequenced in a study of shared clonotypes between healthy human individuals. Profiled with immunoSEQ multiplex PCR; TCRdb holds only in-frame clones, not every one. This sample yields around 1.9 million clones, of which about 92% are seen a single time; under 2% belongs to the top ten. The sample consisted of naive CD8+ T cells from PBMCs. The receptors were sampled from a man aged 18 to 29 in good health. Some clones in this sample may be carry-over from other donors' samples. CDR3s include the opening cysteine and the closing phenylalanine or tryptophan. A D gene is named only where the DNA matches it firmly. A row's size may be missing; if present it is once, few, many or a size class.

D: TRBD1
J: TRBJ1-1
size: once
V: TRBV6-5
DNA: TGTGCCAGCAGGATATCTCTGACAGGGCCGGCTGAAGCTTTCTTT
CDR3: CASRISLTGPAEAFF

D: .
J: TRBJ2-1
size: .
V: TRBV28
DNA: TGTGCCAGCAGGGGGCTCTTAAGGGAGTACAATGAGCAGTTCTTC
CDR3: CASRGLLREYNEQFF

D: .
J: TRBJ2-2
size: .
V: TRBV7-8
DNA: TGTGCCAGCAGCTCTCCAACCGGGGAGCTGTTTTTT
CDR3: CASSSPTGELFF

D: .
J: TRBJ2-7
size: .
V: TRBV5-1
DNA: TGCGCCAGCAGCTTGGCCGGGTCGGGTCTCCTCCCGAACGAGCAGTACTTC
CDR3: CASSLAGSGLLPNEQYF

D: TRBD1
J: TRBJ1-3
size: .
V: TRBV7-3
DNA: TGTGCCAGCAGCCCGACAGGGCCCGGAAACACCATATATTTT
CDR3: CASSPTGPGNTIYF

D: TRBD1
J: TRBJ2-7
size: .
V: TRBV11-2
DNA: TGTGCCAGTCTCAGGCGGATAGGCCCGGGACAGAAATCCTACGAGCAGTACTTC
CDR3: CASLRRIGPGQKSYEQYF

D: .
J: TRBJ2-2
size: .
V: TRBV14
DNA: TGTGCCAGCAGCCCACTGTCTCTCCCTTTATTAGCCGGGGAGCTGTTTTTT
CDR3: CASSPLSLPLLAGELFF

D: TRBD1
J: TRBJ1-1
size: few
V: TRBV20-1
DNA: TGCAGTGCCGACAGGGGAACTGAAGCTTTCTTT
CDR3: CSADRGTEAFF

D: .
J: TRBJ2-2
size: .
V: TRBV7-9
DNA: TGTGCCAGCTTAGGCCAAATGGAGGGTACCTCGGGGATCACCGGGGAGCTGTTTTTT
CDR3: CASLGQMEGTSGITGELFF

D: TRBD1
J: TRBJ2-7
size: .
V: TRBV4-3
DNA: TGCGCCAGCAGCCAGACTCCGGGACAGGGTTTCTACGAGCAGTACTTC
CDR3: CASSQTPGQGFYEQYF

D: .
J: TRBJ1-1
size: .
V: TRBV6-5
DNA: TGTGCCAGCAGAGCAGGGGTTGTAGGCACTGAAGCTTTCTTT
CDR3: CASRAGVVGTEAFF